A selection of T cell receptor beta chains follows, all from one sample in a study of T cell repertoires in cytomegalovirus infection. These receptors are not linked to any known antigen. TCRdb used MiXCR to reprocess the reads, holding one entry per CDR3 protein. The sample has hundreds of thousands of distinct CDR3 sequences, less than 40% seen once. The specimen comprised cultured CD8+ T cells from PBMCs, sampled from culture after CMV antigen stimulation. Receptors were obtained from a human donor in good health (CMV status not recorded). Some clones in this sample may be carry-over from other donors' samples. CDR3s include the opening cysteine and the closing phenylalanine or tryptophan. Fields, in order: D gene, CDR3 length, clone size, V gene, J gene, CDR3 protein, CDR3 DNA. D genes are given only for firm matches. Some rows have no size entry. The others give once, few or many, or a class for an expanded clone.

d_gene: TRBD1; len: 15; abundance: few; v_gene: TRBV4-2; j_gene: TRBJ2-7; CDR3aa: CASSSGQGDSYEQYF; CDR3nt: TGTGCCAGCAGCTCAGGACAGGGGGACTCCTACGAGCAGTACTTC
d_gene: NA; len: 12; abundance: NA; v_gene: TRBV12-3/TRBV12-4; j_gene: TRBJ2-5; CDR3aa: CASSFIRETQYF; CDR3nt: TGTGCCAGCAGTTTTATACGGGAGACCCAGTACTTC
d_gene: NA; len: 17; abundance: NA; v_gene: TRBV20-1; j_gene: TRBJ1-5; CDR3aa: CSARDFGSDRSNQPQHF; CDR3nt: TGCAGTGCTAGAGATTTCGGTTCAGACCGATCCAATCAGCCCCAGCATTTT
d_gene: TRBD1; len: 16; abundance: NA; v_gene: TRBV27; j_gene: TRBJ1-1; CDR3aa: CASSFGTALMNTEAFF; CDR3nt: TGTGCCAGCAGTTTTGGGACAGCCCTAATGAACACTGAAGCTTTCTTT
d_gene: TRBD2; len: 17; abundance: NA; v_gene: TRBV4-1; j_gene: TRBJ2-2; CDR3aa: CASSLLAVEANTGELFF; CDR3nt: TGTGCCAGCAGCCTTCTAGCGGTCGAGGCGAACACCGGGGAGCTGTTTTTT
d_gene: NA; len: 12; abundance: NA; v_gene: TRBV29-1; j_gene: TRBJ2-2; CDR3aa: CSVWDQNGELFF; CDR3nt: TGCAGCGTTTGGGATCAGAACGGGGAGCTGTTTTTT
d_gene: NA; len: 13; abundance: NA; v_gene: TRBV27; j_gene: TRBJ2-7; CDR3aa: CANSSDRSYEQYF; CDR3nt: TGTGCCAACAGTTCCGACAGGTCCTACGAGCAGTACTTC
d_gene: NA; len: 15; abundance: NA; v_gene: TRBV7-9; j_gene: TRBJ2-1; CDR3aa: CASSLGGPARAEQFF; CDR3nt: TGTGCCAGCAGCTTAGGGGGCCCGGCCCGGGCGGAGCAGTTCTTC
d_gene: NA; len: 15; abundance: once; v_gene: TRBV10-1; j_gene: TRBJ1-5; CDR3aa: CASSDGLYSNQPQHF; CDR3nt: TGCGCCAGCAGTGACGGACTTTATAGCAATCAGCCCCAGCATTTT
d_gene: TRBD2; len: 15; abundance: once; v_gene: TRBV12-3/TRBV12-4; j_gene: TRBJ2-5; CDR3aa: CASSPPSGGVETQYF; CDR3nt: TGTGCCAGCAGCCCACCTAGCGGGGGGGTGGAGACCCAGTACTTC
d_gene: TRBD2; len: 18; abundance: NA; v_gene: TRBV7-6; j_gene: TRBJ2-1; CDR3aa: CASSPLTLLAGGPNEQFF; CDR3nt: TGTGCCAGCAGCCCACTAACTTTACTAGCGGGGGGGCCGAATGAGCAGTTCTTC
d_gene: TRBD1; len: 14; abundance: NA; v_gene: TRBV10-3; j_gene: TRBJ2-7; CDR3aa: CAISRDSIFYEQYF; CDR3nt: TGTGCCATCAGCCGGGACAGCATTTTCTACGAGCAGTACTTC
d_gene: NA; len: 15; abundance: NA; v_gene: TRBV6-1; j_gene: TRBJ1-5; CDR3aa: CASSEWGASNQPQHF; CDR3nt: TGTGCCAGCAGTGAATGGGGGGCAAGCAATCAGCCCCAGCATTTT
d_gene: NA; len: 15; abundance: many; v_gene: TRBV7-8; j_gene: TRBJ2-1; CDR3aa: CASSLLGGPYNEQFF; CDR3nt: TGTGCCAGCAGCTTATTAGGGGGTCCATACAATGAGCAGTTCTTC
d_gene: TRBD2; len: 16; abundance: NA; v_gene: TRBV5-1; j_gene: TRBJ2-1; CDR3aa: CASSLRNSGGAGEQFF; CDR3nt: TGCGCCAGCAGCCTCCGTAATAGCGGGGGGGCCGGTGAGCAGTTCTTC
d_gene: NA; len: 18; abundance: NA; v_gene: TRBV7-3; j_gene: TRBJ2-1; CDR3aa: CASSPRISGYLSYHEQFF; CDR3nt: TGTGCCAGCAGCCCACGCATCTCTGGATACCTCTCCTACCATGAGCAGTTCTTC
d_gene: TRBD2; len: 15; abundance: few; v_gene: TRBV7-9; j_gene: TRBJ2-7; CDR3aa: CASSPWTSGGDEQYF; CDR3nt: TGTGCCAGCAGCCCGTGGACTAGCGGGGGCGACGAGCAGTACTTC
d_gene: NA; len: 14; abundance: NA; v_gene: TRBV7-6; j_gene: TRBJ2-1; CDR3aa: CASSLGVGRNEQFF; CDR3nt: TGTGCCAGCAGCTTAGGAGTGGGGAGAAATGAGCAGTTCTTC
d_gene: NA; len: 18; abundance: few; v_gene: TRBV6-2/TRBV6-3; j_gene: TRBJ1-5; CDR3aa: CASSYDLTGYYSNQPQHF; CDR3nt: TGTGCCAGCAGTTACGACCTGACAGGATATTATAGCAATCAGCCCCAGCATTTT
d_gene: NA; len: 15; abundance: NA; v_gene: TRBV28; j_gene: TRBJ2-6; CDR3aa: CASLPESSGANVLTF; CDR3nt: TGTGCCAGCCTCCCCGAGAGCTCTGGGGCCAACGTCCTGACTTTC
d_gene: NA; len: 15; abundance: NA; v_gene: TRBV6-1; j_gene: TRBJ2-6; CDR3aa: CASSISGSGANVLTF; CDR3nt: TGTGCCAGCAGTATTTCGGGTTCTGGGGCCAACGTCCTGACTTTC
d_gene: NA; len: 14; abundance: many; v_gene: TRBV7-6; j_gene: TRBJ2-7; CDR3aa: CASSPGRDFYEQYF; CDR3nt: TGTGCCAGCAGCCCCGGGCGGGATTTCTACGAGCAGTACTTC
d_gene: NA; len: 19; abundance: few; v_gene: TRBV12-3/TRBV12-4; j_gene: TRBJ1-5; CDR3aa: CASSFLLERWDGGNQPQHF; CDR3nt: TGTGCCAGCAGTTTCCTCCTAGAACGCTGGGACGGGGGCAATCAGCCCCAGCATTTT
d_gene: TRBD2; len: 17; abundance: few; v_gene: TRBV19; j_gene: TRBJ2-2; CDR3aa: CASSGLAGGLDTGELFF; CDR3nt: TGTGCCAGTAGTGGACTAGCGGGGGGGCTGGACACCGGGGAGCTGTTTTTT
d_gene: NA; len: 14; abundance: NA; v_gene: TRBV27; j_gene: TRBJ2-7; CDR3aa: CASSSGRERYEQYF; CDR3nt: TGTGCCAGCAGTTCGGGCAGGGAGCGCTACGAGCAGTACTTC
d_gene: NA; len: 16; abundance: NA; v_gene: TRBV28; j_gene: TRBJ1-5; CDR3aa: CASSFVTYWANQPQHF; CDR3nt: TGTGCCAGCAGTTTCGTGACTTACTGGGCCAATCAGCCCCAGCATTTT
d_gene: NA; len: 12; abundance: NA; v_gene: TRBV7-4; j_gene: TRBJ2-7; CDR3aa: CASSSEVHEQYF; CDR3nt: TGTGCCAGCAGCTCGGAGGTGCACGAGCAGTACTTC
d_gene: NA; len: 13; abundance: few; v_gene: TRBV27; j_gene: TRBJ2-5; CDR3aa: CASSLYPDETQYF; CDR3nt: TGTGCCAGCAGTTTATACCCCGACGAGACCCAGTACTTC
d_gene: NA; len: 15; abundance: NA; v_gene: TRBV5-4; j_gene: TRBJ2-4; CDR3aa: CASSLGWSAVDIQYF; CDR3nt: TGTGCCAGCAGCTTGGGATGGTCGGCGGTCGACATTCAGTACTTC
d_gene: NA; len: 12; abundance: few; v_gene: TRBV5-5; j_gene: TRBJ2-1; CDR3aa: CASSKSYNEQFF; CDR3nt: TGTGCCAGCAGCAAATCCTACAATGAGCAGTTCTTC
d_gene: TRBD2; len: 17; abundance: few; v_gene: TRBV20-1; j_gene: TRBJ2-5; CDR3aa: CSARDPGLAGAQETQYF; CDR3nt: TGCAGTGCTAGAGATCCGGGGCTAGCGGGGGCCCAAGAGACCCAGTACTTC
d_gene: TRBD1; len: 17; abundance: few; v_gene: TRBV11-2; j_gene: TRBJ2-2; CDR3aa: CASSPWDRGLVTGELFF; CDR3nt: TGTGCCAGCAGCCCGTGGGACAGGGGGCTTGTCACCGGGGAGCTGTTTTTT
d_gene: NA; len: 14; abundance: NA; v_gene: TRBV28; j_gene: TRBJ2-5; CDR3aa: CASRKMTAQETQYF; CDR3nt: TGTGCCAGCAGAAAAATGACAGCACAAGAGACCCAGTACTTC
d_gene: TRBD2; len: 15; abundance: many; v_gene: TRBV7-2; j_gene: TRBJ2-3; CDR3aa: CASSRIAGGPDTQYF; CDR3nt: TGTGCCAGCAGCAGAATCGCGGGGGGGCCAGATACGCAGTATTTT
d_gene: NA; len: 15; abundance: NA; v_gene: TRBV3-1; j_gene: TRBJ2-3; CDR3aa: CASSTGGGPIDTQYF; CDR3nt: TGTGCCAGCAGCACAGGGGGGGGGCCAATTGATACGCAGTATTTT
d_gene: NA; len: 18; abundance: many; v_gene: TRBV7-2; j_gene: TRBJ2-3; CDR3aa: CASSSRDFYSTVTDTQYF; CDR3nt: TGTGCCAGCAGCTCCCGGGACTTCTATTCTACTGTCACAGATACGCAGTATTTT
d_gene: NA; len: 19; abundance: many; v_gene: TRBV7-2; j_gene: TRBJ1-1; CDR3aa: CASSLNGIWGDPFISEAFF; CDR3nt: TGTGCCAGCAGCCTAAACGGAATTTGGGGTGACCCCTTTATATCTGAAGCTTTCTTT
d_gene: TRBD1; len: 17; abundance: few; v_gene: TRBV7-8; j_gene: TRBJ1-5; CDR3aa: CASSLAGTGGVNQPQHF; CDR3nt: TGTGCCAGCAGCTTGGCCGGGACAGGGGGGGTTAATCAGCCCCAGCATTTT
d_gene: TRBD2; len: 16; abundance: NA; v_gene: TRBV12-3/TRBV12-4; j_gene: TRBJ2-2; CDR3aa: CASRASSGGASGELFF; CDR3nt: TGTGCCAGCAGGGCGTCTAGCGGGGGGGCGAGCGGGGAGCTGTTTTTT
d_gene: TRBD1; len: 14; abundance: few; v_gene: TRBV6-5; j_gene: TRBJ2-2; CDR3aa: CASSYSQGAGELFF; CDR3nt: TGTGCCAGCAGTTACAGCCAGGGGGCCGGGGAGCTGTTTTTT
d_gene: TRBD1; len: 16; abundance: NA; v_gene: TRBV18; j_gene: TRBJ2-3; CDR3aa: CASSPSGTGISDTQYF; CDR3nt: TGTGCCAGCTCCCCCAGTGGGACAGGGATCTCAGATACGCAGTATTTT
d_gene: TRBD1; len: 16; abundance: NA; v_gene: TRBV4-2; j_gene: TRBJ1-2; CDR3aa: CASSQGNRGKIYGYTF; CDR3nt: TGTGCCAGCAGCCAAGGAAACAGGGGAAAAATCTATGGCTACACCTTC
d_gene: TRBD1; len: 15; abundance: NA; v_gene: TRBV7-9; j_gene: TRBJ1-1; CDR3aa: CASSFPDRGGTEAFF; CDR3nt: TGTGCCAGCAGCTTCCCGGACAGGGGTGGCACTGAAGCTTTCTTT
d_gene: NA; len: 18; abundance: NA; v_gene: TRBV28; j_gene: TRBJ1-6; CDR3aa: CASSFRRESGSYNSPLHF; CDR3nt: TGTGCCAGCAGTTTTAGGAGGGAAAGTGGGTCCTATAATTCACCCCTCCACTTT
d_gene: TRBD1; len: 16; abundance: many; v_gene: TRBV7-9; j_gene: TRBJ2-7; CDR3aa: CASSSAAGTGTYEQYF; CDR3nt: TGTGCCAGCAGCTCGGCCGCCGGGACAGGGACCTACGAGCAGTACTTC
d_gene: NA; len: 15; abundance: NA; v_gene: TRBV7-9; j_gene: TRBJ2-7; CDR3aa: CASSSSMDSSYEQYF; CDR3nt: TGTGCCAGCAGCTCATCAATGGACAGTTCCTACGAGCAGTACTTC
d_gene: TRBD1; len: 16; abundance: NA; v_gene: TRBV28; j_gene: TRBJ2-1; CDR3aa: CASKQGRFTTYNEQFF; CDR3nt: TGTGCCAGCAAACAGGGGCGTTTTACGACGTACAATGAGCAGTTCTTC
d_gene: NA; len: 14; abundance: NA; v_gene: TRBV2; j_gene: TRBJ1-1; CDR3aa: CASRGIVLYTEAFF; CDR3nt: TGTGCCAGCAGGGGAATAGTTTTGTACACTGAAGCTTTCTTT
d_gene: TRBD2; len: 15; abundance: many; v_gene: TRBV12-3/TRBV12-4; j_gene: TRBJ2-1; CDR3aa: CASSSPGGSYNEQFF; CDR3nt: TGTGCCAGCAGTTCCCCGGGAGGTTCCTACAATGAGCAGTTCTTC
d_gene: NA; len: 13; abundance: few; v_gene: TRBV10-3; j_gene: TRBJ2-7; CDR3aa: CAISDGTQNEQYF; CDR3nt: TGTGCCATCAGTGATGGGACACAAAACGAGCAGTACTTC
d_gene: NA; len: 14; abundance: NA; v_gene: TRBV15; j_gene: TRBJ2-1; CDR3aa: CATSSSEDYNEQFF; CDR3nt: TGTGCCACCAGCAGTTCAGAAGATTACAATGAGCAGTTCTTC
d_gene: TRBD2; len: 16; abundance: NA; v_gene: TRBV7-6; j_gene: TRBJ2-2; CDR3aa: CASSLALAARGGELFF; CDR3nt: TGTGCCAGCAGCTTAGCCCTAGCGGCCCGGGGGGGGGAGCTGTTTTTT
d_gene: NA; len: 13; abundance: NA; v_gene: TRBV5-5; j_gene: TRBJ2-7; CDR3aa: CASSSGPANEQYF; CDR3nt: TGTGCCAGCAGCTCCGGGCCCGCGAACGAGCAGTACTTC
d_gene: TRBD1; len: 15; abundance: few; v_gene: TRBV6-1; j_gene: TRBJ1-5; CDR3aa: CASWSLQGADQPQHF; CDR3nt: TGTGCCAGCTGGAGTTTACAGGGGGCGGATCAGCCCCAGCATTTT
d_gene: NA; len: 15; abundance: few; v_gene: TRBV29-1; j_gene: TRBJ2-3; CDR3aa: CSVEDRGGQTDTQYF; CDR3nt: TGCAGCGTTGAAGATAGGGGGGGCCAAACAGATACGCAGTATTTT
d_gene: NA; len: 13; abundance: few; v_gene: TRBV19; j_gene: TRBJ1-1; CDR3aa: CASSIKGRTEAFF; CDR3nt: TGTGCCAGTAGTATTAAGGGAAGGACTGAAGCTTTCTTT
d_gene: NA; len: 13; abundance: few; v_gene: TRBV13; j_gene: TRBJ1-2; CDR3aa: CASSQSQGYGYTF; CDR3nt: TGTGCCAGCAGCCAATCCCAGGGGTATGGCTACACCTTC
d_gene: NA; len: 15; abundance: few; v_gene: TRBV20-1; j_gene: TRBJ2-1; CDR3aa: CSARKGPFPYNEQFF; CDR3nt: TGCAGTGCTAGGAAGGGCCCCTTTCCTTACAATGAGCAGTTCTTC
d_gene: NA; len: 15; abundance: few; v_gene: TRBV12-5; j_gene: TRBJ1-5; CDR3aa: CASGLGEYSNQPQHF; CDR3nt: TGTGCTAGTGGCCTTGGAGAATATAGCAATCAGCCCCAGCATTTT